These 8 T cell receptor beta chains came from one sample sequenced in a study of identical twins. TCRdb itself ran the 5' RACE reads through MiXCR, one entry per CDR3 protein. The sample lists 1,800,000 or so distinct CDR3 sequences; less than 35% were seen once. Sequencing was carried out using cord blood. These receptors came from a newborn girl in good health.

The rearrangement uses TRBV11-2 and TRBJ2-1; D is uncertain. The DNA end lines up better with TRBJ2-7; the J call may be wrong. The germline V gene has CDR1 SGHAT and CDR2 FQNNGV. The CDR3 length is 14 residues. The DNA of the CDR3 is TGTGCCAGCAGCTCTTCGCGGCGGTACAATGAGCAGTACTTC. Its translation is CASSSSRRYNEQYF.

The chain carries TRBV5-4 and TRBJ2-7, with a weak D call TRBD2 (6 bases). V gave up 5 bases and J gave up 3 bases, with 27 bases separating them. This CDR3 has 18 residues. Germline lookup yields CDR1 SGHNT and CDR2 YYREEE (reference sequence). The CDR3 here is CASSPTPVLGTQVYEQYF. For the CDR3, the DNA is TGTGCCAGCAGTCCAACCCCTGTTTTAGGGACTCAAGTCTACGAGCAGTACTTC.

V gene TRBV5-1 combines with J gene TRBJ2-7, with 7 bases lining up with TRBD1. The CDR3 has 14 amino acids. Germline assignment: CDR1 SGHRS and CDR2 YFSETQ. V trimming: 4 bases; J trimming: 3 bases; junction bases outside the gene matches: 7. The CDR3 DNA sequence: TGCGCCAGCAGCGAAGGGGACAGCTTCTACGAGCAGTACTTC. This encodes CASSEGDSFYEQYF.

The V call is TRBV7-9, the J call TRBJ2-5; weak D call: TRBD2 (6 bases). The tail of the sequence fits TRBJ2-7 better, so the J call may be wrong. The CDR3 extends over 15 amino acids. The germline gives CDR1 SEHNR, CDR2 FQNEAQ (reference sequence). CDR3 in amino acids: CASSTSRTERDEQYF. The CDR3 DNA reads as TGTGCCAGCAGCACTAGCCGAACAGAGCGGGACGAGCAGTACTTC.

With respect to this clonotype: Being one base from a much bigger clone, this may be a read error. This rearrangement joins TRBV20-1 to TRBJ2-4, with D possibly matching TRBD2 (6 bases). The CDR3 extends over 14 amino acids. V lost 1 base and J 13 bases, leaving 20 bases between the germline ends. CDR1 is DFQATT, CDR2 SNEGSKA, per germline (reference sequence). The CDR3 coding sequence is TGCAGTGCTAGAGTGTCTAGCGTCTCCTACGTGCAGTACTTC. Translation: CSARVSSVSYVQYF.

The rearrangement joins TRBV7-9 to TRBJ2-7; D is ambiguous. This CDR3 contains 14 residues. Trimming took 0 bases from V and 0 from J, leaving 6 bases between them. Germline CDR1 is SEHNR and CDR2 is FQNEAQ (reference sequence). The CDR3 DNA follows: TGTGCCAGCAGCTTAGCCGAGAGCTCCTACGAGCAGTACTTC. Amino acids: CASSLAESSYEQYF. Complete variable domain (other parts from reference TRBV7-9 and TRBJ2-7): DTGVSQNPRHKITKRGQNVTFRCDPISEHNRLYWYRQTLGQGPEFLTYFQNEAQLEKSRLLSDRFSAERPKGSFSTLEIQRTEQGDSAMYLCASSLAESSYEQYFGPGTRLTVT.

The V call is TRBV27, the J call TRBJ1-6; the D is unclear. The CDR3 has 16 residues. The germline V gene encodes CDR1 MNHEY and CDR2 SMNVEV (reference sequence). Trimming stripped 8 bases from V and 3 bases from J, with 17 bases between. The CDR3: CASRKWAAGYNSPLHF. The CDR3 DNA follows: TGTGCCAGCCGAAAATGGGCGGCAGGCTATAATTCACCCCTCCACTTT.

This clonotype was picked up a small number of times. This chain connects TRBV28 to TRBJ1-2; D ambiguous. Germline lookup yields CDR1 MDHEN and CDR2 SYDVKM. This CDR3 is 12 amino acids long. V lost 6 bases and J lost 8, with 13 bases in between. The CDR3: CASSPPPGGYTF. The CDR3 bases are TGTGCCAGCAGCCCACCGCCTGGGGGCTACACCTTC.